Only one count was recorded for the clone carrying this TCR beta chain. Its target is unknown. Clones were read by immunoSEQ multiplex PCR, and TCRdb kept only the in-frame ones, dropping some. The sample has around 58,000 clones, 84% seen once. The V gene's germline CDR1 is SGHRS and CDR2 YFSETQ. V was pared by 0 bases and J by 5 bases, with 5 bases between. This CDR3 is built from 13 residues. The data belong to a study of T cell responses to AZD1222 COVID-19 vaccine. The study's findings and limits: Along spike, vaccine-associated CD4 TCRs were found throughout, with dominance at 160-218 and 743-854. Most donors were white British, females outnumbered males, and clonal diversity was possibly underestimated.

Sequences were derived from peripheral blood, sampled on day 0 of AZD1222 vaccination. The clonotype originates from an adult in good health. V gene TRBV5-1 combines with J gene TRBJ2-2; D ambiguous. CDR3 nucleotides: TGCGCCAGCAGCTTGGAAGGAACCGGGGAGCTGTTTTTT. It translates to CASSLEGTGELFF.